The 3 T cell receptor beta chains in this list originate from one sample, sequenced in a study of OX40 agonist ivuxolimab in advanced cancers. Method: immunoSEQ multiplex PCR; TCRdb's copy keeps in-frame clones and lacks some. Found here are tens of thousands of clones, just under 85% of them singletons; the top ten hold more than 1.5%. The sample in question was CD4+ or CD8+ T cells sorted from blood, obtained in a trial of the OX40 agonist ivuxolimab. The source of these receptors is an adult with an advanced solid tumor such as melanoma, head and neck, liver or kidney cancer.

The V gene is TRBV5-1, the J gene TRBJ2-2; TRBD2 is a possible D gene (6 bases). Germline CDR1 reads SGHRS; CDR2 reads YFSETQ. Deletions cut 5 bases from V and 1 base from J, with 9 bases between. This CDR3 spans 14 amino acids. The CDR3 DNA reads as TGCGCCAGCAGGGAGGGGATGAACACCGGGGAGCTGTTTTTT. As protein: CASREGMNTGELFF.

The chain has TRBV11-1 and TRBJ2-4, with TRBD2 matching over 7 bases. CDR3 length: 15 amino acids. V was clipped by 0 bases and J by 6 bases; unmatched bases: 5. From germline, CDR1 is SGHAT and CDR2 FQDESV (reference sequence). Here the CDR3 DNA reads TGTGCCAGCAGCTTAGCGGGAGGGAGCGGAAACATTCAGTACTTC. It encodes CASSLAGGSGNIQYF.

This chain uses TRBV4-2 with TRBJ1-5; D gene ambiguous. Germline CDR1 LGHNA, CDR2 YNFKEQ. This CDR3 comprises 16 residues. The V gene lost 1 base and the J gene lost 0 bases, with 10 bases spanning the gap. This chain's CDR3 is CASSQGEGYSNQPQHF. The CDR3 DNA reads as TGTGCCAGCAGCCAAGGTGAAGGATATAGCAATCAGCCCCAGCATTTT.